The 15 T cell receptor beta chains in this list originate from one sample, sequenced in a study of shared T cell receptors in the human thymus. TCRdb's copy holds only in-frame clones and misses some; the assay was immunoSEQ multiplex PCR. The sample includes hundreds of thousands of clones, around 87% seen only once; the top ten take 0.0094%. These records were also assigned to another study, of human thymus T cells.

Sequenced material: thymocytes. The receptors derive from a boy less than two years old with a congenital heart defect.

This clone was observed a single time. The CDR3 sequence is CASSPRWAGRGGANVLTF. In nucleotides, the CDR3 is TGTGCCAGCAGCCCACGGTGGGCAGGGAGGGGGGGGGCCAACGTCCTGACTTTC. The chain has TRBV5-6 and TRBJ2-6, with D possibly matching TRBD2 (7 bases). With 4 bases removed from V and 4 bases from J, the gap between germline ends came to 21 bases. This CDR3 has 18 residues. Germline CDR1 SGHDT, CDR2 YYEEEE. Together with reference TRBV5-6 and TRBJ2-6, the CDR3 gives the full variable domain: DAGVTQSPTHLIKTRGQQVTLRCSPKSGHDTVSWYQQALGQGPQFIFQYYEEEERQRGNFPDRFSGHQFPNYSSELNVNALLLGDSALYLCASSPRWAGRGGANVLTFGAGSRLTVL.

The CDR3, as DNA: TGCGCCAGCAGCTTTCGACAGGCCGGCGGGGAGCTGTTTTTT. Translating it yields CASSFRQAGGELFF. The rearrangement joins TRBV5-1 to TRBJ2-2, with a possible D match to TRBD1 (6 bases). V was shortened by 2 bases and J by 7 bases, with 12 bases between the two germline ends. The CDR3 loop spans 14 amino acids. The germline CDR1 and CDR2 sequences are SGHRS and YFSETQ.

This clone has a handful of counts. This chain connects TRBV5-1 to TRBJ2-7, with D unclear. The ends were cut back, 3 bases at V and 2 bases at J, with 15 bases in the middle. This CDR3 has 15 residues. Germline CDR1 SGHRS, CDR2 YFSETQ. The DNA of the CDR3 is TGCGCCAGCAGCTGGGTGGCGGATTGCCCCTACGAGCAGTACTTC. The encoded protein is CASSWVADCPYEQYF.

This sequence joins TRBV29-1 and TRBJ2-1; no clear D gene. Trimming stripped 0 bases from V and 5 bases from J, with 17 bases between. The CDR3 is 16 residues long. From germline, CDR1 is SQVTM and CDR2 ANQGSEA. CDR3 nucleotides: TGCAGCGTTGAAGATTTAAACCTCAGGAACAACAATGAGCAGTTCTTC. Amino acids: CSVEDLNLRNNNEQFF.

This sequence joins TRBV29-1 and TRBJ2-3; TRBD2 is a possible D gene (6 bases). The V gene's germline CDR1 is SQVTM and CDR2 ANQGSEA. The CDR3 contains 13 residues. Trimming removed 4 bases from V and 4 bases from J, with 12 bases in between. The DNA of the CDR3 is TGCAGCGTTGTGTTAACGGGGGCAGATACGCAGTATTTT. This encodes CSVVLTGADTQYF.

V is TRBV28 and J is TRBJ2-3; D perhaps matches TRBD2 (5 bases). From germline, CDR1 is MDHEN and CDR2 SYDVKM. The CDR3 extends over 16 amino acids. Trimming took off 6 bases at V and 1 base at J, with 17 bases between the two ends. In DNA form, the CDR3 reads TGTGCCAGCAGGTCCAAAGGCGGGCCTGGCACAGATACGCAGTATTTT. Its protein product is CASRSKGGPGTDTQYF. Based on the CDR3 plus reference TRBV28 and TRBJ2-3, the full variable domain is DVKVTQSSRYLVKRTGEKVFLECVQDMDHENMFWYRQDPGLGLRLIYFSYDVKMKEKGDIPEGYSVSREKKERFSLILESASTNQTSMYLCASRSKGGPGTDTQYFGPGTRLTVL.

The V and J genes are TRBV27 and TRBJ2-7; TRBD2 matches 12 bases. The CDR3 consists of 16 residues. Germline CDR1 and CDR2: MNHEY and SMNVEV (reference sequence). V lost 4 bases to trimming and J lost 0 bases; unmatched junction nucleotides: 4. CDR3 amino acids: CASSSRLAGASYEQYF. The CDR3 coding sequence is TGTGCCAGCAGTTCACGACTAGCGGGGGCCTCCTACGAGCAGTACTTC.

The rearrangement uses TRBV4-1 and TRBJ2-1, with 8 bases that match TRBD2. The CDR3 sequence is 16 residues long. CDR1 MGHRA and CDR2 YSYEKL come from the germline V gene. V was clipped by 0 bases and J by 8 bases; unmatched bases: 9. The CDR3 region is CASSQDRRGDRDEQFF. The CDR3 DNA sequence: TGCGCCAGCAGCCAAGATCGGCGGGGGGATAGGGATGAGCAGTTCTTC.

The chain couples TRBV11-2 to TRBJ2-7; possibly TRBD1 for D (6 bases). V shed 2 bases and J shed 4 bases, with 18 bases lying between them. The V gene's germline CDR1 is SGHAT and CDR2 FQNNGV. CDR3 length: 16 residues. The CDR3 loop is CASSLIGTRGKYEQYF. CDR3 DNA: TGTGCCAGCAGCTTAATTGGCACAAGGGGGAAGTACGAGCAGTACTTC.

The chain is built from TRBV6-6 and TRBJ1-3, with D uncertain. Germline lookup yields CDR1 MNHNY and CDR2 SVGAGI (reference sequence). The CDR3 runs to 12 residues. The germline V and J ends were trimmed by 6 bases and 2 bases, with 5 bases remaining between them. The CDR3 region is CASRDTGNTIYF. The CDR3 DNA reads TGTGCCAGCAGAGACACTGGAAACACCATATATTTT.

This clone was observed a single time. The V gene is TRBV9, the J gene TRBJ1-3; 7 bases fit TRBD1. In germline, CDR1 is SGDLS, CDR2 YYNGEE. This CDR3 has 15 residues. Trimming took 3 bases from V and 4 from J; bases not matched to a gene: 7. CDR3 loop: CASSELTGKGNTIYF. CDR3 in DNA: TGTGCCAGCAGCGAACTGACAGGGAAGGGAAACACCATATATTTT.

V gene TRBV5-4 combines with J gene TRBJ2-5, with D uncertain. The V gene lost 0 bases and the J gene lost 3 bases, with 9 bases spanning the gap. The CDR3 length is 14 residues. Germline V gives CDR1 SGHNT, CDR2 YYREEE (reference sequence). The DNA of the CDR3 is TGTGCCAGCAGCTTGGCGGGTTCAAAAGAGACCCAGTACTTC. Its protein product is CASSLAGSKETQYF.

This sequence joins TRBV5-1 and TRBJ2-1, with D hard to call. Deletions cut 5 bases from V and 4 bases from J, with 13 bases between. The CDR3 is 14 amino acids. Germline V gene sequence: CDR1 SGHRS, CDR2 YFSETQ. The CDR3 DNA reads TGCGCCAGCAGTTTAGCAAGACGTTACAATGAGCAGTTCTTC. It is translated as CASSLARRYNEQFF.

J is TRBJ2-1 and V is TRBV29-1; 8 positions agree with TRBD2. V lost 0 bases, J lost 0 bases, and 7 bases stayed unmatched. The length of the CDR3 is 17 residues. The germline CDR1 and CDR2 sequences are SQVTM and ANQGSEA. The CDR3 DNA is TGCAGCGTTGAAGATACAGCGGGGGCGAGCTCCTACAATGAGCAGTTCTTC. Protein: CSVEDTAGASSYNEQFF.

The V gene is TRBV30, the J gene TRBJ1-2, with 9 nucleotides matching TRBD1. J gave up 6 bases and V 3 bases, and 11 bases lay outside the gene matches. The CDR3 runs 15 residues. From germline, CDR1 is GTSNPN and CDR2 SVGIG (reference sequence). This CDR3 is CAWRGVGTGINGYTF. The CDR3 bases are TGTGCCTGGAGGGGGGTGGGGACAGGGATTAATGGCTACACCTTC.